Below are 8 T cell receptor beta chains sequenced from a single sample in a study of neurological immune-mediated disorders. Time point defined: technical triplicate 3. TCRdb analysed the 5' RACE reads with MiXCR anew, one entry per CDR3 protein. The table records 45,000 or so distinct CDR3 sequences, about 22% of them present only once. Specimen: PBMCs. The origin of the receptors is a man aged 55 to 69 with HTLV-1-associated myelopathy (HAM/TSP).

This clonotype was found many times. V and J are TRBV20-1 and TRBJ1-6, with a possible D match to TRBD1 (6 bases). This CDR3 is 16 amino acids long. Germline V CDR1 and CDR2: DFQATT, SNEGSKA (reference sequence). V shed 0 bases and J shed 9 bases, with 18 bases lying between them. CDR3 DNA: TGCAGTGCTAGAGATGGATCACAGGGAGTCGCTTCACCCCTCCACTTT. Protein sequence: CSARDGSQGVASPLHF.

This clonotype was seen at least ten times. The CDR3 nucleotides read TGCGCCAGCAGCTTGGCCCCGGGCCAAGAGACCCAGTACTTC. Its protein product is CASSLAPGQETQYF. V gene TRBV5-1 combines with J gene TRBJ2-5; D not resolved. The V and J ends lost 0 bases and 1 base respectively, with 7 bases between them. CDR1 and CDR2 (germline): SGHRS, YFSETQ. The CDR3 loop spans 14 amino acids.

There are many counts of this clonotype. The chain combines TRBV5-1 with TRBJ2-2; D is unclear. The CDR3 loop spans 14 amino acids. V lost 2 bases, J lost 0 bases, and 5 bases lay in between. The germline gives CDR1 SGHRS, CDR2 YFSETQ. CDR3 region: CASSFTANTGELFF. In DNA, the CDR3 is TGCGCCAGCAGCTTTACCGCGAACACCGGGGAGCTGTTTTTT.

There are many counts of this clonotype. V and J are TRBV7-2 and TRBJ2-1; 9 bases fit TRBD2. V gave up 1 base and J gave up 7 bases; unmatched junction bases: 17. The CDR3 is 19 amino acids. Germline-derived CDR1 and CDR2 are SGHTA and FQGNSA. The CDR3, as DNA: TGTGCCAGCAGCTTAGTTAGGAGCAGCGGGAGGACTCTAGGGAATGAGCAGTTCTTC. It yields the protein CASSLVRSSGRTLGNEQFF.

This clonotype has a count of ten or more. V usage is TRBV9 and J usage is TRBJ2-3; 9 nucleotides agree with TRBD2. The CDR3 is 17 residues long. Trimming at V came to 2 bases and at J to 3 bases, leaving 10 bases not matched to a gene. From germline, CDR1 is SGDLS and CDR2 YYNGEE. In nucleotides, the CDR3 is TGTGCCAGCAGCGTCTTAGCGGGAGTCGGCGGAACAGATACGCAGTATTTT. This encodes CASSVLAGVGGTDTQYF.

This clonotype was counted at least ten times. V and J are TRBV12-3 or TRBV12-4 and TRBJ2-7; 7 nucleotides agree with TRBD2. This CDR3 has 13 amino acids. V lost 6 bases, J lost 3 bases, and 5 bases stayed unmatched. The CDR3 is CASSSTSFYEQYF. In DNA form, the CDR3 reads TGTGCCAGCAGCTCGACTAGCTTCTACGAGCAGTACTTC.

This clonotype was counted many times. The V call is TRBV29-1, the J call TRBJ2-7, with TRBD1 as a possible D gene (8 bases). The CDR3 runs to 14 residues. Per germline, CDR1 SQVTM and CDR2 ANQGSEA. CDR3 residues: CSGGGRGLPYEQYF. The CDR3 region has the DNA TGCAGTGGGGGGGGCAGGGGGCTCCCCTACGAGCAGTACTTC.

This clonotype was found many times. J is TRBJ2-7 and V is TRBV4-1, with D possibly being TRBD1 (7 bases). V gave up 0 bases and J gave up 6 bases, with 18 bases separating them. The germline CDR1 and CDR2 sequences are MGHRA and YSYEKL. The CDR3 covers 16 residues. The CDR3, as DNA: TGCGCCAGCAGCCAAGACCAGGGGGTAACCGGGGGCGAGCAGTACTTC. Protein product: CASSQDQGVTGGEQYF.